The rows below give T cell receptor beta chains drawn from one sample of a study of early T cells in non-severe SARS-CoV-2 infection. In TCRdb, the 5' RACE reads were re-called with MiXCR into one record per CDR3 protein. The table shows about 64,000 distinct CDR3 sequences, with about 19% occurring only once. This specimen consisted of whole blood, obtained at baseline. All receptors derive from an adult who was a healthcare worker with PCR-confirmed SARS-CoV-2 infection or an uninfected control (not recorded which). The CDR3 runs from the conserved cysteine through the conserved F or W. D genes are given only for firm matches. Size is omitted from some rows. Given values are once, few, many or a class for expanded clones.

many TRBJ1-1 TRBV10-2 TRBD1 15 CASSFPGQGNTEAFF TGCGCCAGCAGCTTCCCGGGACAGGGAAACACTGAAGCTTTCTTT
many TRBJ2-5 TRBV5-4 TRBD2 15 CASSWTSGGQETQYF TGTGCCAGCAGCTGGACTAGCGGGGGGCAAGAGACCCAGTACTTC
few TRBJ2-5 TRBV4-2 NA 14 CASSQDKGSETQYF TGTGCCAGCAGCCAAGATAAGGGTTCAGAGACCCAGTACTTC
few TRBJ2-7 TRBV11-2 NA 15 CASSLDGTEVDEQYF TGTGCCAGCAGCTTAGACGGGACCGAGGTCGACGAGCAGTACTTC
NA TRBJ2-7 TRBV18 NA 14 CASSPDSNFYEQYF TGTGCCAGCTCACCTGACAGTAATTTCTACGAGCAGTACTTC
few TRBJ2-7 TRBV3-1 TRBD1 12 CASGTGNGEQYF TGTGCCAGCGGGACAGGGAATGGTGAGCAGTACTTC
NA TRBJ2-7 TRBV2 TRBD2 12 CAWGLGSYEQYF TGTGCCTGGGGACTAGGGTCCTACGAGCAGTACTTC
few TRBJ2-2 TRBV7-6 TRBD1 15 CASSETGIDTGELFF TGTGCCAGCAGCGAGACAGGGATAGACACCGGGGAGCTGTTTTTT
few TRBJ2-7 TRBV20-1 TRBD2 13 CSARLVGGAEQYF TGCAGTGCCAGGCTGGTCGGGGGGGCGGAGCAGTACTTC
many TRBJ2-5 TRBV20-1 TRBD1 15 CSARPRTGGEETQYF TGCAGTGCTAGACCGAGGACAGGGGGCGAAGAGACCCAGTACTTC